This is a list of T cell receptor beta chains from one sample in a study of T cell responses to AZD1222 COVID-19 vaccine. Generated by immunoSEQ multiplex PCR, the TCRdb table keeps only in-frame clones and is missing some. The sample gives approximately 140,000 clones, 92% of which show up once; approximately 3.3% is in the top ten. The sample in question was peripheral blood, obtained 28 days after the second AZD1222 dose. The receptors originated from an adult who received the AZD1222 COVID-19 vaccine. CDR3s leave out the opening cysteine and the closing phenylalanine or tryptophan. Clone size appears in some rows only: once, few, many, or a class for an expanded clone.

J: TRBJ2-7
size: .
V: TRBV6-2/TRBV6-3
CDR3: ASSYSTGTGFEQY

J: TRBJ2-7
size: .
V: TRBV19
CDR3: ASSRGQGTYEQY

J: TRBJ2-5
size: .
V: TRBV7-7
CDR3: ASSNTGMETQY

J: TRBJ1-4
size: .
V: TRBV29-1
CDR3: SVDSRGLLF

J: TRBJ2-7
size: .
V: TRBV7-9
CDR3: ASSLAEGGSYEQY

J: TRBJ2-5
size: .
V: TRBV7-7
CDR3: ASSSQRESETQY

J: TRBJ2-2
size: .
V: TRBV2
CDR3: ASRPRRGAPGTGELF

J: TRBJ2-1
size: .
V: TRBV9
CDR3: ASSGGLAETYNEQF

J: TRBJ2-7
size: once
V: TRBV6-5
CDR3: ASSGRYSYEQY

J: TRBJ2-5
size: .
V: TRBV15
CDR3: ATSNGLAEETQY

J: TRBJ1-6
size: .
V: TRBV27
CDR3: ASRTVGEVGHNSPLH

J: TRBJ2-5
size: .
V: TRBV14
CDR3: ASSPITLAGVETQY

J: TRBJ2-5
size: .
V: TRBV5-1
CDR3: ASGAGTTQETQY

J: TRBJ2-4
size: .
V: TRBV3-1/TRBV3-2
CDR3: ASSQGEKNIQY

J: TRBJ1-5
size: .
V: TRBV5-1
CDR3: ASSNDFNQPQH

J: TRBJ2-3
size: .
V: TRBV7-2
CDR3: ASSLDLATDTQY

J: TRBJ2-3
size: .
V: TRBV5-8
CDR3: ASSFPTGLRTDTQY

J: TRBJ1-2
size: .
V: TRBV28
CDR3: ASSSAGSSNYGYT

J: TRBJ1-5
size: .
V: TRBV6-5
CDR3: ASSSTAFWAISPQH

J: TRBJ1-3
size: once
V: TRBV29-1
CDR3: SVESPGVGNTIY

J: TRBJ2-7
size: .
V: TRBV5-1
CDR3: ASSLGLAGNYEQY

J: TRBJ1-4
size: .
V: TRBV27
CDR3: ASSFRWAGLDEKLF

J: TRBJ2-1
size: .
V: TRBV10-3
CDR3: AISEQSGFYNEQF

J: TRBJ2-4
size: .
V: TRBV9
CDR3: ASSVGLGSGTNIQY

J: TRBJ2-7
size: .
V: TRBV7-8
CDR3: ASSLLTGGDYSYEQY

J: TRBJ1-2
size: .
V: TRBV11-3
CDR3: ASSRGQGAGYT

J: TRBJ2-5
size: .
V: TRBV6-2/TRBV6-3
CDR3: ASSFAGGPGQETQY

J: TRBJ1-5
size: .
V: TRBV6-1
CDR3: ASSEAQGQFRGNQPQH

J: TRBJ2-7
size: .
V: TRBV27
CDR3: ASSLRSGLYEQY

J: TRBJ2-7
size: .
V: TRBV27
CDR3: ASSPTGLSSYEQY

J: TRBJ2-3
size: .
V: TRBV7-9
CDR3: ASSLKATDTQY

J: TRBJ2-3
size: .
V: TRBV28
CDR3: ASSFGGTTDTQY

J: TRBJ1-3
size: .
V: TRBV7-2
CDR3: ASSLRKSGNTIY

J: TRBJ1-2
size: .
V: TRBV19
CDR3: ASTWRSESANYGYT

J: TRBJ1-1
size: .
V: TRBV4-3
CDR3: ASSQDRGNTEAF

J: TRBJ1-4
size: .
V: TRBV5-1
CDR3: ASSWGDSTNEKLF

J: TRBJ2-2
size: .
V: TRBV19
CDR3: ASRTRGELF

J: TRBJ1-5
size: once
V: TRBV19
CDR3: ASRSYREANQPQH

J: TRBJ2-7
size: .
V: TRBV5-6
CDR3: ASSLAGLLSYEQY

J: TRBJ2-7
size: .
V: TRBV11-1
CDR3: ASSENRGRGSYEQY

J: TRBJ2-2
size: .
V: TRBV5-1
CDR3: ASSSANTGELF

J: TRBJ2-3
size: once
V: TRBV30
CDR3: AWRRTGSTDTQY

J: TRBJ2-1
size: .
V: TRBV5-1
CDR3: ASSSGTSDEQF